This is a list of T cell receptor beta chains from one sample in a study of T cell responses to AZD1222 COVID-19 vaccine. Sequenced by immunoSEQ multiplex PCR; TCRdb stores in-frame clones only, minus some. This sample has approximately 170,000 clones; 85% to 90% occur once, and the top ten carry 6.9%. The material was peripheral blood, obtained on day 0 of AZD1222 vaccination. Source of these receptors: an adult in good health. The CDR3 runs from the conserved cysteine through the conserved F or W. The order of the fields is V gene, clone size, D gene, J gene, CDR3 protein, CDR3 DNA. A D gene is named only where the DNA matches it firmly. Expanded clones are given a class, and other clones once, few, many or no size at all.

V: TRBV19
size: .
D: .
J: TRBJ1-5
CDR3: CASSARTGKVGPNQPQHF
DNA: TGTGCCAGTAGTGCCCGCACAGGGAAGGTAGGGCCAAATCAGCCCCAGCATTTT

V: TRBV7-2
size: .
D: .
J: TRBJ2-2
CDR3: CASSLAGRNTGELFF
DNA: TGTGCCAGCAGCTTAGCTGGGAGGAACACCGGGGAGCTGTTTTTT

V: TRBV5-4
size: .
D: .
J: TRBJ2-5
CDR3: CASSLTGRAEVQETQYF
DNA: TGTGCCAGCAGCTTGACGGGTCGGGCGGAGGTCCAAGAGACCCAGTACTTC

V: TRBV7-2
size: .
D: .
J: TRBJ2-3
CDR3: CASSPPPIHTDTQYF
DNA: TGTGCCAGCAGCCCACCCCCGATCCACACAGATACGCAGTATTTT

V: TRBV3-1/TRBV3-2
size: .
D: .
J: TRBJ2-3
CDR3: CASSQGVGGMLEGDTQYF
DNA: TGTGCCAGCAGCCAGGGGGTAGGGGGGATGTTGGAGGGAGATACGCAGTATTTT

V: TRBV27
size: .
D: TRBD2
J: TRBJ2-7
CDR3: CASSFVGGGRSSYEQYF
DNA: TGTGCCAGCAGTTTCGTTGGCGGGGGGAGGAGCTCCTACGAGCAGTACTTC

V: TRBV27
size: .
D: .
J: TRBJ1-5
CDR3: CASSPRPDSYSNQPQHF
DNA: TGTGCCAGCAGTCCCAGACCCGACAGTTATAGCAATCAGCCCCAGCATTTT

V: TRBV28
size: .
D: .
J: TRBJ1-5
CDR3: CASRPRTETRYSNQPQHF
DNA: TGTGCCAGCAGACCAAGAACAGAAACCCGTTATAGCAATCAGCCCCAGCATTTT

V: TRBV5-1
size: once
D: .
J: TRBJ2-3
CDR3: CASSLTGSDTQYF
DNA: TGCGCCAGCAGCTTGACGGGTTCAGATACGCAGTATTTT

V: TRBV4-3
size: .
D: .
J: TRBJ1-4
CDR3: CASSQDPGANEKLFF
DNA: TGCGCCAGCAGCCAAGATCCAGGGGCTAATGAAAAACTGTTTTTT

V: TRBV2
size: few
D: TRBD1
J: TRBJ2-7
CDR3: CASSETGVAYEQYF
DNA: TGTGCCAGCAGTGAAACAGGGGTGGCCTACGAGCAGTACTTC

V: TRBV2
size: .
D: TRBD1
J: TRBJ2-5
CDR3: CASSQQGRETQYF
DNA: TGTGCCAGCAGCCAACAGGGGCGCGAGACCCAGTACTTC

V: TRBV19
size: .
D: .
J: TRBJ2-7
CDR3: CASSGTGKYYEQYF
DNA: TGTGCCAGTAGTGGGACCGGGAAGTACTACGAGCAGTACTTC

V: TRBV6-1
size: .
D: .
J: TRBJ2-1
CDR3: CASSEDGSSYNEQFF
DNA: TGTGCCAGCAGTGAAGACGGGAGCTCCTACAATGAGCAGTTCTTC

V: TRBV7-2
size: .
D: TRBD1
J: TRBJ1-4
CDR3: CASSYGQGGGTREKLFF
DNA: TGTGCCAGCAGCTATGGACAGGGAGGGGGTACGAGGGAAAAACTGTTTTTT

V: TRBV19
size: .
D: .
J: TRBJ1-2
CDR3: CASSPSSYGYTF
DNA: TGTGCCAGTAGTCCGTCCTCCTATGGCTACACCTTC

V: TRBV28
size: .
D: .
J: TRBJ2-5
CDR3: CASSWGGQETQYF
DNA: TGTGCCAGCAGTTGGGGCGGCCAAGAGACCCAGTACTTC

V: TRBV3-1/TRBV3-2
size: .
D: TRBD1
J: TRBJ2-6
CDR3: CASSRMQGAGANVLTF
DNA: TGTGCCAGCAGCCGAATGCAGGGGGCTGGGGCCAACGTCCTGACTTTC

V: TRBV28
size: once
D: .
J: TRBJ2-3
CDR3: CASSLSTGTDTQYF
DNA: TGTGCCAGCAGCCTTAGTACGGGCACAGATACGCAGTATTTT

V: TRBV7-9
size: once
D: .
J: TRBJ2-7
CDR3: CASRRQLPYEQYF
DNA: TGTGCCAGCAGGCGACAGCTCCCCTACGAGCAGTACTTC

V: TRBV25-1
size: .
D: .
J: TRBJ1-1
CDR3: CASSRDPVMNTEAFF
DNA: TGTGCCAGCAGCCGGGACCCTGTCATGAACACTGAAGCTTTCTTT

V: TRBV6-5
size: .
D: .
J: TRBJ2-5
CDR3: CASSYGSQETQYF
DNA: TGTGCCAGCAGTTACGGCAGCCAAGAGACCCAGTACTTC

V: TRBV5-6
size: .
D: .
J: TRBJ1-6
CDR3: CASSLGHVNSPLHF
DNA: TGTGCCAGCAGCTTGGGGCACGTTAATTCACCCCTCCACTTT

V: TRBV29-1
size: once
D: TRBD2
J: TRBJ2-3
CDR3: CSVENWGLADTDTQYF
DNA: TGCAGCGTTGAGAATTGGGGACTAGCGGACACAGATACGCAGTATTTT

V: TRBV15
size: .
D: .
J: TRBJ2-7
CDR3: CATSRDLGVGNYEQYF
DNA: TGTGCCACCAGCAGAGATTTAGGTGTGGGAAACTACGAGCAGTACTTC

V: TRBV7-9
size: .
D: .
J: TRBJ1-4
CDR3: CASSPPEGLREKLFF
DNA: TGTGCCAGCAGCCCCCCCGAAGGGTTACGTGAAAAACTGTTTTTT

V: TRBV15
size: .
D: .
J: TRBJ2-3
CDR3: CATSRDRGVFTDTQYF
DNA: TGTGCCACCAGCAGAGATCGGGGAGTCTTCACAGATACGCAGTATTTT

V: TRBV7-2
size: .
D: .
J: TRBJ1-5
CDR3: CASSLVGGGLDQPQHF
DNA: TGTGCCAGCAGCTTAGTGGGAGGGGGGCTCGATCAGCCCCAGCATTTT

V: TRBV7-6
size: .
D: .
J: TRBJ2-6
CDR3: CASSSIPSGANVLTF
DNA: TGTGCCAGCAGCTCCATTCCATCTGGGGCCAACGTCCTGACTTTC

V: TRBV9
size: .
D: TRBD2
J: TRBJ2-7
CDR3: CASSVGLAGDEQYF
DNA: TGTGCCAGCAGCGTAGGCCTAGCGGGGGACGAGCAGTACTTC

V: TRBV19
size: .
D: TRBD2
J: TRBJ2-1
CDR3: CASTSLGTSNEQFF
DNA: TGTGCCAGTACCTCCTTGGGGACTAGCAATGAGCAGTTCTTC

V: TRBV28
size: .
D: .
J: TRBJ1-1
CDR3: CASRDENTEAFF
DNA: TGTGCCAGCAGAGATGAGAACACTGAAGCTTTCTTT

V: TRBV18
size: once
D: TRBD2
J: TRBJ2-5
CDR3: CASSSSGGHQETQYF
DNA: TGTGCCAGCTCATCCAGCGGGGGGCACCAAGAGACCCAGTACTTC

V: TRBV19
size: .
D: .
J: TRBJ1-3
CDR3: CASRRGSGNTIYF
DNA: TGTGCCAGTCGGAGGGGTTCTGGAAACACCATATATTTT

V: TRBV19
size: .
D: .
J: TRBJ1-1
CDR3: CASSASGNTEAFF
DNA: TGTGCCAGTAGTGCGTCAGGGAACACTGAAGCTTTCTTT

V: TRBV6-5
size: .
D: TRBD1
J: TRBJ1-1
CDR3: CASSLSQGARTEAFF
DNA: TGTGCCAGCAGTTTAAGCCAGGGGGCGCGCACTGAAGCTTTCTTT

V: TRBV5-1
size: once
D: TRBD1
J: TRBJ2-1
CDR3: CASSSDRGNEQFF
DNA: TGCGCCAGCAGCTCGGACAGGGGCAATGAGCAGTTCTTC

V: TRBV25-1
size: .
D: .
J: TRBJ2-4
CDR3: CASSEFGPGISAKNIQYF
DNA: TGTGCCAGCAGTGAATTTGGCCCGGGGATAAGTGCCAAAAACATTCAGTACTTC

V: TRBV4-1
size: .
D: .
J: TRBJ1-2
CDR3: CASSQGQYPSNYGYTF
DNA: TGCGCCAGCAGCCAGGGCCAGTATCCTTCTAACTATGGCTACACCTTC

V: TRBV28
size: once
D: TRBD1
J: TRBJ1-5
CDR3: CASSSSFGRLTGTANQPQHF
DNA: TGTGCCAGCAGTTCATCGTTCGGGCGATTGACTGGGACAGCAAATCAGCCCCAGCATTTT

V: TRBV6-5
size: once
D: .
J: TRBJ1-2
CDR3: CASSYDGLYGYTF
DNA: TGTGCCAGCAGTTACGACGGCCTCTATGGCTACACCTTC

V: TRBV2
size: .
D: .
J: TRBJ1-1
CDR3: CASSDGKGGNTEAFF
DNA: TGTGCCAGCAGTGACGGAAAGGGGGGGAACACTGAAGCTTTCTTT

V: TRBV27
size: .
D: .
J: TRBJ1-5
CDR3: CASSHRDGEQPQHF
DNA: TGTGCCAGCAGTCACCGGGACGGCGAACAGCCCCAGCATTTT

V: TRBV18
size: .
D: TRBD1
J: TRBJ2-1
CDR3: CASSERTGRAGNEQFF
DNA: TGTGCCAGCTCAGAGCGGACAGGCCGTGCGGGTAATGAGCAGTTCTTC

V: TRBV7-2
size: .
D: TRBD1
J: TRBJ1-2
CDR3: CASSLDGTGTGYTF
DNA: TGTGCCAGCAGCTTAGACGGGACAGGGACTGGCTACACCTTC

V: TRBV5-1
size: .
D: .
J: TRBJ1-1
CDR3: CASSLPLTGNTEAFF
DNA: TGCGCCAGCAGCTTGCCCCTAACGGGGAACACTGAAGCTTTCTTT

V: TRBV13
size: .
D: .
J: TRBJ1-2
CDR3: CASSFGGIDGYTF
DNA: TGTGCCAGCAGCTTTGGGGGGATCGATGGCTACACCTTC

V: TRBV6-5
size: .
D: .
J: TRBJ1-2
CDR3: CASSHNYGYTF
DNA: TGTGCCAGCAGCCATAACTATGGCTACACCTTC

V: TRBV12-3/TRBV12-4
size: .
D: .
J: TRBJ1-2
CDR3: CASSLQNYGYTF
DNA: TGTGCCAGCAGTTTACAAAACTATGGCTACACCTTC

V: TRBV4-2
size: .
D: TRBD1
J: TRBJ1-2
CDR3: CASSQTGGDYGYTF
DNA: TGTGCCAGCAGCCAGACAGGGGGGGACTATGGCTACACCTTC

V: TRBV18
size: .
D: .
J: TRBJ1-1
CDR3: CASSPDRRNTEAFF
DNA: TGTGCCAGCTCACCCGACCGGCGGAACACTGAAGCTTTCTTT

V: TRBV10-3
size: once
D: .
J: TRBJ1-6
CDR3: CAIKRDGSAYSPLHF
DNA: TGTGCCATCAAAAGGGACGGTTCTGCCTATTCACCCCTCCACTTT

V: TRBV12-3/TRBV12-4
size: .
D: .
J: TRBJ1-1
CDR3: CASGHDWRSLAFF
DNA: TGTGCCAGCGGCCACGACTGGAGGTCCTTGGCTTTCTTT

V: TRBV5-1
size: .
D: .
J: TRBJ1-1
CDR3: CASSFTRQALNTEAFF
DNA: TGCGCCAGCAGCTTCACGAGACAGGCGTTGAACACTGAAGCTTTCTTT

V: TRBV10-2
size: few
D: .
J: TRBJ2-5
CDR3: CASSEWTTYQETQYF
DNA: TGCGCCAGCAGTGAGTGGACCACGTACCAAGAGACCCAGTACTTC

V: TRBV30
size: .
D: TRBD2
J: TRBJ2-2
CDR3: CAGSPGGLDTGELFF
DNA: TGTGCCGGGAGTCCGGGGGGGCTGGACACCGGGGAGCTGTTTTTT